The rows below give T cell receptor beta chains drawn from one sample of a study of T cells in tuberculosis. Profiled with immunoSEQ multiplex PCR; TCRdb holds only in-frame clones, not every one. The table includes around 22,000 clones, less than 97% detected once. Sequencing used PBMCs. The receptor source for this set is a donor aged 10 to 29 with latent tuberculosis or without tuberculosis infection. Each CDR3 is given with its conserved first and last residue. D genes are given only for firm matches. A clone size is listed for some rows: how often the clone was seen (once, few, many), or a class if it is expanded.

d_call: -; v_call: TRBV6-1; clone_size: -; j_call: TRBJ1-5; cdr3_nt: TGTGCCAGCAGTGAGACAGGTGGTCAGCCCCAGCATTTT; cdr3_aa: CASSETGGQPQHF
d_call: -; v_call: TRBV7-2; clone_size: -; j_call: TRBJ2-1; cdr3_nt: TGTGCCAGCAGCTTAGTGGGAGCCCCCTACAATGAGCAGTTCTTC; cdr3_aa: CASSLVGAPYNEQFF
d_call: TRBD2; v_call: TRBV27; clone_size: -; j_call: TRBJ2-1; cdr3_nt: TGTGCCAGCAGTTCCGGACTAGCGGGGGTCCACAATGAGCAGTTCTTC; cdr3_aa: CASSSGLAGVHNEQFF
d_call: TRBD2; v_call: TRBV9; clone_size: -; j_call: TRBJ2-1; cdr3_nt: TGTGCCAGCAGCGCTAGCGGGGGGGCTAGGGAGCAGTTCTTC; cdr3_aa: CASSASGGAREQFF
d_call: -; v_call: TRBV5-1; clone_size: -; j_call: TRBJ2-7; cdr3_nt: TGCGCCAGCAGCTCCGGACAGCCCTACGAGCAGTACTTC; cdr3_aa: CASSSGQPYEQYF
d_call: TRBD1; v_call: TRBV10-3; clone_size: -; j_call: TRBJ2-2; cdr3_nt: TGTGCCATCGCATCTCCCAGGGGGTCAGGCGGGGAGCTGTTTTTT; cdr3_aa: CAIASPRGSGGELFF
d_call: -; v_call: TRBV29-1; clone_size: -; j_call: TRBJ1-1; cdr3_nt: TGCAGCGTTGAAGATACGGCGGGGAACACTGAAGCTTTCTTT; cdr3_aa: CSVEDTAGNTEAFF
d_call: TRBD2; v_call: TRBV14; clone_size: -; j_call: TRBJ2-1; cdr3_nt: TGTGCCAGCAGCCTACAGCCGGGACTAAAGGCGCATGAGCAGTTCTTC; cdr3_aa: CASSLQPGLKAHEQFF
d_call: TRBD1; v_call: TRBV27; clone_size: -; j_call: TRBJ1-1; cdr3_nt: TGTGCCAGCAGTTTGACAGGGTCGGGCACTGAAGCTTTCTTT; cdr3_aa: CASSLTGSGTEAFF
d_call: -; v_call: TRBV4-1; clone_size: -; j_call: TRBJ1-4; cdr3_nt: TGCGCCAGCAGCCAGATGAGACTATGGGGAGAAAAACTGTTTTTT; cdr3_aa: CASSQMRLWGEKLFF
d_call: -; v_call: TRBV25-1; clone_size: -; j_call: TRBJ2-7; cdr3_nt: TGTGCCAGCAGTGATACCCGGGGAGAGCGCACCTACGAGCAGTACTTC; cdr3_aa: CASSDTRGERTYEQYF
d_call: TRBD1; v_call: TRBV19; clone_size: -; j_call: TRBJ2-2; cdr3_nt: TGTGCCAGTAGTTGGGGACAGGGGTCCGGGGAGCTGTTTTTT; cdr3_aa: CASSWGQGSGELFF
d_call: -; v_call: TRBV5-4; clone_size: -; j_call: TRBJ2-1; cdr3_nt: TGTGCCAGCAGCTTCGGGGGTAGGGATGAGCAGTTCTTC; cdr3_aa: CASSFGGRDEQFF
d_call: -; v_call: TRBV2; clone_size: -; j_call: TRBJ2-3; cdr3_nt: TGTGCCAGCAGTGAATTTGGACAATCCACAGATACGCAGTATTTT; cdr3_aa: CASSEFGQSTDTQYF
d_call: -; v_call: TRBV5-4; clone_size: -; j_call: TRBJ2-1; cdr3_nt: TGTGCCAGCAGGCTATCCTACAATGAGCAGTTCTTC; cdr3_aa: CASRLSYNEQFF
d_call: TRBD1; v_call: TRBV30; clone_size: -; j_call: TRBJ1-6; cdr3_nt: TGTGCCTGGAGTTCAGGACAGGGGAAGGGATCACCCCTCCACTTT; cdr3_aa: CAWSSGQGKGSPLHF
d_call: -; v_call: TRBV11-2; clone_size: few; j_call: TRBJ2-7; cdr3_nt: TGTGCCAGCAGCTTAGGTCCGGAGCCATGGGACGAGCAGTACTTC; cdr3_aa: CASSLGPEPWDEQYF
d_call: -; v_call: TRBV7-9; clone_size: once; j_call: TRBJ1-4; cdr3_nt: TGTGCCAGCAGCTTGATCGCGGAGGAAAAACTGTTTTTT; cdr3_aa: CASSLIAEEKLFF
d_call: -; v_call: TRBV2; clone_size: -; j_call: TRBJ1-1; cdr3_nt: TGTGCCAGCAGTGAACGCCACACGAACACTGAAGCTTTCTTT; cdr3_aa: CASSERHTNTEAFF
d_call: TRBD2; v_call: TRBV27; clone_size: -; j_call: TRBJ2-7; cdr3_nt: TGTGCCAGCAGTTCAACCGGGACTAGCTCCTACGAGCAGTACTTC; cdr3_aa: CASSSTGTSSYEQYF
d_call: -; v_call: TRBV2; clone_size: -; j_call: TRBJ2-1; cdr3_nt: TGTGCCAGCGGCGGACAGCTAAACTACGAGCAGTTCTTC; cdr3_aa: CASGGQLNYEQFF
d_call: TRBD1; v_call: TRBV7-2; clone_size: -; j_call: TRBJ2-7; cdr3_nt: TGTGCCAGCAGAGCTCTTGGGACAGGGGTCTACGAGCAGTACTTC; cdr3_aa: CASRALGTGVYEQYF
d_call: -; v_call: TRBV7-2; clone_size: -; j_call: TRBJ1-1; cdr3_nt: TGTGCCAGCAGCTCCCAGGGTGGAGCTTTCTTT; cdr3_aa: CASSSQGGAFF
d_call: -; v_call: TRBV14; clone_size: once; j_call: TRBJ1-2; cdr3_nt: TGTGCCAGCAGCCCGTCTTCCTATGGCTACACCTTC; cdr3_aa: CASSPSSYGYTF
d_call: -; v_call: TRBV18; clone_size: -; j_call: TRBJ2-7; cdr3_nt: TGTGCCAGCTCACCCATGAGGGCCTACGAGCAGTACTTC; cdr3_aa: CASSPMRAYEQYF
d_call: -; v_call: TRBV7-2; clone_size: -; j_call: TRBJ2-2; cdr3_nt: TGTGCCAGCAGCTTAGCTCCTAGCAGATCCGGGGAGCTGTTTTTT; cdr3_aa: CASSLAPSRSGELFF
d_call: -; v_call: TRBV5-1; clone_size: -; j_call: TRBJ1-6; cdr3_nt: TGCGCCAGCAGCCCGACCGAAAAACAGGGACCCCTCCACTTT; cdr3_aa: CASSPTEKQGPLHF
d_call: TRBD1; v_call: TRBV6-5; clone_size: -; j_call: TRBJ1-6; cdr3_nt: TGTGCCAGCAGACTGGCCTACAGGGGAGGCTCACCCCTCCACTTT; cdr3_aa: CASRLAYRGGSPLHF
d_call: -; v_call: TRBV9; clone_size: -; j_call: TRBJ1-4; cdr3_nt: TGTGCCAGCAGCGTGCAGGGAACTGAAAAACTGTTTTTT; cdr3_aa: CASSVQGTEKLFF
d_call: TRBD1; v_call: TRBV7-9; clone_size: -; j_call: TRBJ1-2; cdr3_nt: TGTGCCAGCAGCCCCCGGGACAGGGGGCTTAGTGGCTACACCTTC; cdr3_aa: CASSPRDRGLSGYTF
d_call: TRBD1; v_call: TRBV30; clone_size: -; j_call: TRBJ2-1; cdr3_nt: TGTGCCTGGAGTGTGGGGTTGGGACAGGGGACCTACAATGAGCAGTTCTTC; cdr3_aa: CAWSVGLGQGTYNEQFF
d_call: -; v_call: TRBV11-3; clone_size: -; j_call: TRBJ1-6; cdr3_nt: TGTGCCAGCAGCTTGGGCAATTCACCCCTCCACTTT; cdr3_aa: CASSLGNSPLHF
d_call: TRBD1; v_call: TRBV5-4; clone_size: -; j_call: TRBJ2-2; cdr3_nt: TGTGCCAGCAGCCCACCGGGACAGGGGGCCGGGGAGCTGTTTTTT; cdr3_aa: CASSPPGQGAGELFF
d_call: TRBD1; v_call: TRBV27; clone_size: -; j_call: TRBJ1-3; cdr3_nt: TGTGCCAGCAGTTTTTGGGGGTATGGGACAGGGGGCCACACCATATATTTT; cdr3_aa: CASSFWGYGTGGHTIYF
d_call: TRBD1; v_call: TRBV25-1; clone_size: -; j_call: TRBJ2-2; cdr3_nt: TGTGCCACCATTTCCCAAGGGACAGCCGGGAACACCGGGGAGCTGTTTTTT; cdr3_aa: CATISQGTAGNTGELFF
d_call: TRBD1; v_call: TRBV12-5; clone_size: -; j_call: TRBJ2-5; cdr3_nt: TGTGCTAGTGGTTTGCTCCGGGACAGGGAAGCAGAAGAGACCCAGTACTTC; cdr3_aa: CASGLLRDREAEETQYF
d_call: TRBD1; v_call: TRBV7-2; clone_size: -; j_call: TRBJ2-1; cdr3_nt: TGTGCCAGCAGCCCAAGGGACAGGAGCTTGGGGGTATCCTACAATGAGCAGTTCTTC; cdr3_aa: CASSPRDRSLGVSYNEQFF
d_call: -; v_call: TRBV5-1; clone_size: -; j_call: TRBJ2-1; cdr3_nt: TGCGCCAGCAGCTTGATAGTAAGTGAGCAGTTCTTC; cdr3_aa: CASSLIVSEQFF
d_call: -; v_call: TRBV30; clone_size: -; j_call: TRBJ1-3; cdr3_nt: TGTGCCTGGAGCCACAGTACCTTCTCTGGAAACACCATATATTTT; cdr3_aa: CAWSHSTFSGNTIYF
d_call: -; v_call: TRBV9; clone_size: -; j_call: TRBJ1-5; cdr3_nt: TGTGCCAGCAGCGCTGGGGCTGGGGCCCAGCATTTT; cdr3_aa: CASSAGAGAQHF
d_call: -; v_call: TRBV5-1; clone_size: once; j_call: TRBJ2-1; cdr3_nt: TGCGCCAGCAGCTTAGGTACTCCCAGGGGACCATACCAACAGTACAATGAGCAGTTCTTC; cdr3_aa: CASSLGTPRGPYQQYNEQFF
d_call: TRBD2; v_call: TRBV7-2; clone_size: -; j_call: TRBJ2-1; cdr3_nt: TGTGCCAGCAGTCAAGGGCCCAGCGGGGGTAAGCAGTTCTTC; cdr3_aa: CASSQGPSGGKQFF
d_call: -; v_call: TRBV19; clone_size: -; j_call: TRBJ2-2; cdr3_nt: TGTGCCAGTAGGGGACAACTGAACACCGGGGAGCTGTTTTTT; cdr3_aa: CASRGQLNTGELFF
d_call: TRBD2; v_call: TRBV4-2; clone_size: -; j_call: TRBJ2-1; cdr3_nt: TGTGCCAGCAGCCAATCGACTAGCCGAAGTTCCTACAATGAGCAGTTCTTC; cdr3_aa: CASSQSTSRSSYNEQFF
d_call: TRBD1; v_call: TRBV6-1; clone_size: -; j_call: TRBJ1-5; cdr3_nt: TGTGCCAGCAGTGTTCACAGGGACAGTAGCAATCAGCCCCAGCATTTT; cdr3_aa: CASSVHRDSSNQPQHF
d_call: -; v_call: TRBV9; clone_size: once; j_call: TRBJ2-6; cdr3_nt: TGTGCCAGCACCCTGACAGGTGTTCCCTCTGGGGCCAACGTCCTGACTTTC; cdr3_aa: CASTLTGVPSGANVLTF
d_call: TRBD2; v_call: TRBV6-1; clone_size: -; j_call: TRBJ2-3; cdr3_nt: TGTGCCAGCAGTCTTTTAGCGGGGGGCACAGATACGCAGTATTTT; cdr3_aa: CASSLLAGGTDTQYF
d_call: TRBD2; v_call: TRBV11-2; clone_size: -; j_call: TRBJ2-5; cdr3_nt: TGTGCCAGCAGCCCCGCTAGCGGGGGGGGCAGAGAGACCCAGTACTTC; cdr3_aa: CASSPASGGGRETQYF
d_call: -; v_call: TRBV4-1; clone_size: -; j_call: TRBJ2-5; cdr3_nt: TGCGCCAGCAGCCCGAGGCTCCAAGAGACCCAGTACTTC; cdr3_aa: CASSPRLQETQYF
d_call: TRBD1; v_call: TRBV5-1; clone_size: -; j_call: TRBJ2-6; cdr3_nt: TGCGCCAGCAGCTTGGGGACAGGGGGTATCTCTGGGGCCAACGTCCTGACTTTC; cdr3_aa: CASSLGTGGISGANVLTF
d_call: -; v_call: TRBV7-9; clone_size: -; j_call: TRBJ1-1; cdr3_nt: TGTGCCAGCAGTTCAGGTGCCGGGGGTAACACTGAAGCTTTCTTT; cdr3_aa: CASSSGAGGNTEAFF
d_call: -; v_call: TRBV11-2; clone_size: -; j_call: TRBJ2-2; cdr3_nt: TGTGCCAGCAGCCTTCGGACAGACACCGGGGAGCTGTTTTTT; cdr3_aa: CASSLRTDTGELFF
d_call: TRBD1; v_call: TRBV5-1; clone_size: -; j_call: TRBJ2-2; cdr3_nt: TGCGCCAGCAGCCCCGGGACAGGCTGGACCGGGGAGCTGTTTTTT; cdr3_aa: CASSPGTGWTGELFF